Listed below are T cell receptor beta chains from one sample, sequenced in a study of blood T cell repertoires in COVID-19. Sequencing used immunoSEQ multiplex PCR; TCRdb keeps in-frame clones, though not all of them. This sample yields over 250,000 clones, of which approximately 85% are seen a single time; 11% belongs to the top ten. The sequenced sample was peripheral blood. Source of these receptors: a woman in her 70s with acute or convalescent COVID-19. Both conserved end residues are part of each CDR3. The D gene is left open where the match is weak. Clone size is shown for a subset of rows, as once, few, many or a class of expanded clone.

>TRBV5-1|.|TRBD1|TRBJ2-3
CASSSTARGSTTDTQYF
TGCGCCAGCAGCTCAACTGCCAGGGGGTCCACCACAGATACGCAGTATTTT
>TRBV12-5|.|.|TRBJ2-2
CASGLVRGGLFGELFF
TGTGCTAGTGGTTTGGTACGCGGGGGCCTTTTCGGGGAGCTGTTTTTT
>TRBV2|.|.|TRBJ2-3
CASSEAFRDTQYF
TGTGCCAGCAGTGAAGCGTTCAGGGATACGCAGTATTTT
>TRBV6-1|.|TRBD1|TRBJ2-2
CASSEQGANTGELFF
TGTGCCAGCAGTGAGCAGGGGGCGAACACCGGGGAGCTGTTTTTT
>TRBV5-4|.|.|TRBJ2-5
CASSLLQAEGKETQYF
TGTGCCAGCAGCTTATTACAGGCGGAGGGAAAAGAGACCCAGTACTTC
>TRBV2|few|.|TRBJ1-3
CASSVDGQTRLNTIYF
TGTGCCAGCAGTGTGGATGGGCAGACAAGGTTAAACACCATATATTTT
>TRBV12-5|.|.|TRBJ2-1
CASGFNNEQFF
TGTGCTAGTGGTTTCAACAATGAGCAGTTCTTC
>TRBV25-1|.|.|TRBJ1-5
CASAQTGFNQPQHF
TGTGCCAGCGCACAAACAGGTTTCAATCAGCCCCAGCATTTT
>TRBV18|.|.|TRBJ2-7
CASSPRGGYEQYF
TGTGCCAGCTCGCCCCGAGGAGGCTACGAGCAGTACTTC
>TRBV3-1/TRBV3-2|once|.|TRBJ1-3
CASSAPGPRGGNTIYF
TGTGCCAGTAGCGCCCCCGGGCCCCGGGGGGGAAACACCATATATTTT
>TRBV5-4|.|.|TRBJ1-2
CASSSDRGYYGYTF
TGTGCCAGCAGCTCCGACAGAGGATACTATGGCTACACCTTC
>TRBV2|.|.|TRBJ2-7
CASGRDEQYF
TGTGCCAGCGGCCGGGACGAGCAGTACTTC
>TRBV6-1|.|TRBD1|TRBJ2-7
CASSEEGGRHYEQYF
TGTGCCAGCAGTGAAGAAGGGGGCAGGCACTACGAGCAGTACTTC
>TRBV6-5|.|TRBD1|TRBJ1-2
CASRIGTAYGYTF
TGTGCCAGCAGAATAGGGACAGCCTATGGCTACACCTTC
>TRBV2|.|.|TRBJ2-4
CASSVGATGNKNIQYF
TGTGCCAGCAGTGTTGGGGCGACGGGTAACAAAAACATTCAGTACTTC
>TRBV3-1/TRBV3-2|.|.|TRBJ2-3
CASSPLAAPSPAF
TGTGCCAGCAGCCCCTTAGCGGCGCCTTCTCCAGCTTTT
>TRBV6-5|once|TRBD2|TRBJ2-5
CASKPGLRETQYF
TGTGCCAGCAAACCGGGACTAAGGGAGACCCAGTACTTC
>TRBV3-1/TRBV3-2|.|.|TRBJ1-1
CASSQDNGQGKAFF
TGTGCCAGCAGCCAAGATAATGGGCAGGGAAAAGCTTTCTTT
>TRBV2|.|.|TRBJ2-5
CASGRYSHETQYF
TGTGCCAGCGGCAGGTACAGTCATGAGACCCAGTACTTC
>TRBV29-1|.|.|TRBJ1-2
CSVEVSQASYTF
TGCAGCGTTGAAGTGAGCCAGGCGAGCTACACCTTC
>TRBV28|.|TRBD1|TRBJ2-2
CASRGQGGRSTGELFF
TGTGCCAGCAGAGGACAGGGCGGAAGGAGCACCGGGGAGCTGTTTTTT
>TRBV2|.|TRBD1|TRBJ1-2
CARTGIYGYTF
TGTGCCAGGACAGGGATCTATGGCTACACCTTC
>TRBV5-5|.|TRBD2|TRBJ2-1
CASSFGGAYNEQFF
TGTGCCAGCAGCTTCGGGGGGGCATACAATGAGCAGTTCTTC
>TRBV3-1/TRBV3-2|.|TRBD1|TRBJ2-1
CASSADRGGNEQFF
TGTGCCAGCAGCGCGGACAGGGGGGGGAATGAGCAGTTCTTC
>TRBV25-1|.|TRBD1|TRBJ1-2
CASSEEGAFSHYTF
TGTGCCAGCAGTGAAGAGGGGGCTTTTTCCCATTACACCTTC
>TRBV7-9|.|TRBD2|TRBJ2-3
CASSLGTSGGRGTDTQYF
TGTGCCAGCAGCTTAGGGACTAGCGGGGGCCGGGGCACAGATACGCAGTATTTT
>TRBV18|few|.|TRBJ1-1
CASSPPDRGRNTEAFF
TGTGCCAGCTCACCACCAGACCGCGGTAGGAACACTGAAGCTTTCTTT
>TRBV5-4|once|TRBD1|TRBJ2-5
CASSYIGTGQETQYF
TGTGCCAGCAGCTACATTGGGACAGGGCAAGAGACCCAGTACTTC
>TRBV5-1|.|.|TRBJ1-3
CASWDQGSGNTIYF
TGCGCCAGCTGGGATCAGGGCTCTGGAAACACCATATATTTT
>TRBV4-1|once|TRBD1|TRBJ1-4
CASSLGQGRTNEKLFF
TGCGCCAGCAGCCTCGGACAGGGGCGGACTAATGAAAAACTGTTTTTT
>TRBV5-3|.|.|TRBJ1-4
CARSSGQNEKLFF
TGTGCCAGAAGCTCCGGACAGAATGAAAAACTGTTTTTT
>TRBV9|.|.|TRBJ2-5
CASSVGGGQETQYF
TGTGCCAGCAGCGTAGGTGGCGGCCAAGAGACCCAGTACTTC
>TRBV6-1|.|.|TRBJ2-3
CASSEAPGATDTQYF
TGTGCCAGCAGTGAAGCGCCAGGGGCCACAGATACGCAGTATTTT
>TRBV27|.|.|TRBJ2-1
CASSLSGGLSYNEQFF
TGTGCCAGCAGTTTATCAGGGGGTCTCTCCTACAATGAGCAGTTCTTC
>TRBV7-9|.|.|TRBJ2-7
CASSSHEQYF
TGTGCCAGCAGCAGCCACGAGCAGTACTTC
>TRBV27|few|.|TRBJ1-2
CASRPATLNYGYTF
TGTGCCAGCAGACCCGCGACACTTAACTATGGCTACACCTTC
>TRBV7-8|.|.|TRBJ2-2
CASTLLRGAGELFF
TGTGCCAGCACCCTACTTCGGGGAGCCGGGGAGCTGTTTTTT
>TRBV7-9|.|.|TRBJ1-4
CASSFEGGEKLFF
TGTGCCAGCAGCTTCGAGGGAGGGGAAAAACTGTTTTTT
>TRBV6-6|.|.|TRBJ1-5
CASSYRADDQPQHF
TGTGCCAGCAGTTACCGCGCGGATGATCAGCCCCAGCATTTT
>TRBV12-3/TRBV12-4|.|.|TRBJ1-2
CASSFNLNYGYTF
TGTGCCAGCAGTTTCAACTTAAACTATGGCTACACCTTC
>TRBV7-6|.|TRBD2|TRBJ2-1
CASSRGTSGMLDEQFF
TGTGCCAGCAGCCGAGGGACTAGCGGGATGCTCGATGAGCAGTTCTTC
>TRBV19|once|TRBD1|TRBJ1-2
CASSLQGVFNYGYTF
TGTGCCAGTAGTTTACAGGGGGTCTTCAACTATGGCTACACCTTC
>TRBV5-1|.|.|TRBJ1-4
CASSLNSQREKLFF
TGCGCCAGCAGCTTGAACAGCCAACGTGAAAAACTGTTTTTT
>TRBV2|once|TRBD1|TRBJ1-2
CASSSDRGNYGYTF
TGTGCCAGCAGTTCCGACAGGGGCAACTATGGCTACACCTTC
>TRBV5-4|.|TRBD2|TRBJ2-3
CASSPGLAGTDTQYF
TGTGCCAGCAGCCCCGGACTAGCGGGCACAGATACGCAGTATTTT
>TRBV7-9|.|.|TRBJ1-1
CASSFPDGGAFF
TGTGCCAGCAGCTTCCCAGACGGAGGAGCTTTCTTT
>TRBV15|.|.|TRBJ1-2
CATSRAQVDYGYTF
TGTGCCACCAGCAGAGCGCAGGTAGACTATGGCTACACCTTC
>TRBV3-1/TRBV3-2|few|.|TRBJ1-5
CASSLSGSHNQPQHF
TGTGCCAGCAGCCTCTCGGGTTCCCACAATCAGCCCCAGCATTTT
>TRBV2|.|.|TRBJ2-1
CASSFRRDNNEQFF
TGTGCCAGCAGTTTCCGCCGGGACAACAATGAGCAGTTCTTC
>TRBV5-5|.|TRBD1|TRBJ1-4
CASSPLAGTVMNLREKLFF
TGTGCCAGCAGCCCCCTCGCCGGGACAGTTATGAATCTAAGAGAAAAACTGTTTTTT
>TRBV4-1|.|TRBD1|TRBJ2-7
CASSQRTGGWYEQYF
TGCGCCAGCAGCCAACGGACAGGGGGCTGGTACGAGCAGTACTTC
>TRBV6-5|once|.|TRBJ2-3
CASRAGQGLLDTQYF
TGTGCCAGCAGGGCCGGGCAGGGGTTGTTGGATACGCAGTATTTT